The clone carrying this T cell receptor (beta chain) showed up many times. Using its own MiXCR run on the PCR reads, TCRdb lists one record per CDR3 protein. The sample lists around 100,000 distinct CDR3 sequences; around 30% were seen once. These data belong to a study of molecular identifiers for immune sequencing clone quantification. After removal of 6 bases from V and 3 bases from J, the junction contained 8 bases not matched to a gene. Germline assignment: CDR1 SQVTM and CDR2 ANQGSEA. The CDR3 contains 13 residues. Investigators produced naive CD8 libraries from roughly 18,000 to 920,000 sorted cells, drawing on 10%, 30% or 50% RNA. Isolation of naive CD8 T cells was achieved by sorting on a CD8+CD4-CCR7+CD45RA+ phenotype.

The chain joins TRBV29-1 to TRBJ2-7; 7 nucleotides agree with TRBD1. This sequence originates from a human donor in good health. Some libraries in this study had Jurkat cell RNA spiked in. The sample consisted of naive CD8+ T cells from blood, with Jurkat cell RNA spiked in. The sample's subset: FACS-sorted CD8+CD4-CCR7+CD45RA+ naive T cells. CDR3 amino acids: CSVGTGAYYEQYF. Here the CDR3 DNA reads TGCAGCGTAGGAACAGGGGCGTACTACGAGCAGTACTTC.